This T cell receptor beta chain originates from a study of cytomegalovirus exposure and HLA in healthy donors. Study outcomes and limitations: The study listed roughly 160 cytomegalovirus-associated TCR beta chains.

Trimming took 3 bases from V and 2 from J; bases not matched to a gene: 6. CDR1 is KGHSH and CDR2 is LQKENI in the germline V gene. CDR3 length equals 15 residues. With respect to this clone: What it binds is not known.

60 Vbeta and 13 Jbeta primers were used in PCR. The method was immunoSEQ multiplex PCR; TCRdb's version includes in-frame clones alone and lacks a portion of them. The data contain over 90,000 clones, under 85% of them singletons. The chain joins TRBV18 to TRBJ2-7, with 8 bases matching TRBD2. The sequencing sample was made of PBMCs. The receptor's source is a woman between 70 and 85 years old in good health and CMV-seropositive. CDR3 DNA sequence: TGTGCCAGCTCACCGACCGGGGGGGAAACCTACGAGCAGTACTTC. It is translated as CASSPTGGETYEQYF.